This TCR beta chain comes out of a study of blood T cell repertoires in COVID-19. Study in general: The United States, Italy and Spain were the sources of the acute and convalescent COVID-19 samples. In each case, the material was cDNA or gDNA derived from T cells, B-cell-depleted T cells, or PBMCs.

The CDR3 is 13 residues long. Trimming stripped 1 base from V and 13 bases from J, with 14 bases between. Per the germline V gene, CDR1 is SGHVS and CDR2 is FQNEAQ. Original processing methods: The assay estimated nucleated cells by amplifying reference gene primers. The repertoire was sequenced with immunoSEQ multiplex PCR; TCRdb's copy has only in-frame clones and lacks some. The DNA was the basis for D and trimming; V, J and clone size are from that table. The sample yields some 130,000 clones, about 87% seen once. The sequencing input was peripheral blood. The source is a man aged 50 or older with active COVID-19. V usage is TRBV7-8 and J usage is TRBJ2-1; D call uncertain. The CDR3 DNA is TGTGCCAGCAGCTTAGTTTCGGCGGTTGAACAGTTCTTC. Protein: CASSLVSAVEQFF. Looking up the rest from reference TRBV7-8 and TRBJ2-1 gives the full variable domain: GAGVSQSPRYKVAKRGQDVALRCDPISGHVSLFWYQQALGQGPEFLTYFQNEAQLDKSGLPSDRFFAERPEGSVSTLKIQRTQQEDSAVYLCASSLVSAVEQFFGPGTRLTVL.